This T cell receptor beta chain is from a study of persistence of HIV-infected CD4 T cells. A word on this clone: The target antigen is unknown.

The CDR3 has 14 residues. The V gene's germline CDR1 is LGHNA and CDR2 YNFKEQ. With 6 bases removed from V and 5 bases from J, the gap between germline ends came to 16 bases. This was the immunoSEQ version 4 assay in survey mode. The table came from immunoSEQ multiplex PCR; TCRdb's copy has only in-frame clones and leaves some out. The sample carries tens of thousands of clones, approximately 72% recorded once. Findings of the study overall: Degenerate expanded CDR3beta sequences were enriched among CMV- and Gag-responding cells.

Cells were stimulated with CMV-infected fibroblast lysates at around 9.1 ug/mL. Memory cells lacking CD40L and CD69 with high CD45RO were sorted. The sequencing used CD4+ T cells sorted from PBMCs after roughly 19-hour stimulation, collected from a patient who received antiretroviral therapy. The clonotype originates from an adult man with HIV who was CMV-seropositive. The V and J genes are TRBV4-2 and TRBJ2-5; possibly TRBD2 for D (5 bases). Here the CDR3 DNA reads TGTGCCAGCAGTTCCCACTGGCGGGCGGAGACCCAGTACTTC. Its protein is CASSSHWRAETQYF.